Listed here are 27 T cell receptor beta chains from one sample, sequenced in a study of CD8 T cells in Susac syndrome (dated by TCRdb to about 2019). Libraries were prepared through the immunoSEQ multiplex PCR assay. RNA was extracted using the RNeasy kit, and about 0.45 to 1 ug of the RNA was reverse transcribed with random hexamers. TCRdb took the public reads, trimmed them with fastp at Q25, ran MiXCR for clone calling and kept in-frame beta chains. Rows are combined by CDR3 protein, so each entry shows the most common genes and DNA. The sample table shows 240,000 or so distinct CDR3 sequences, and less than 96% are seen once. The ten largest clonotypes hold roughly 0.1% of the sample. The sequenced sample consisted of CD4+ T cells from PBMCs. The receptors stem from a human donor with Susac syndrome.

The genes are TRBV12-3 or TRBV12-4 and TRBJ2-3; 8 positions match TRBD2. Trimming at V came to 3 bases and at J to 3 bases, leaving 8 bases not matched to a gene. This CDR3 is 16 amino acids long. The CDR3 DNA follows: TGTGCCAGCAGTTTTGCGGGGGGTGGAGCGACAGATACGCAGTATTTT. Translation gives CASSFAGGGATDTQYF.

This clonotype was counted once. J is TRBJ2-1 and V is TRBV4-2; possibly TRBD1 for D (6 bases). Germline V gene lookup returns CDR1 LGHNA and CDR2 YNFKEQ. This CDR3 has 13 amino acids. V shed 0 bases and J shed 10 bases, with 10 bases lying between them. CDR3 sequence (DNA): TGTGCCAGCAGCCAAGAGGACAGCAGCGAGCAGTTCTTC. Residues: CASSQEDSSEQFF.

This chain uses TRBV3-1 with TRBJ2-5; D remains unclear. CDR1 LGHDT and CDR2 YNNKEL come from the germline V gene (reference sequence). CDR3 length: 15 amino acids. The germline V and J ends were trimmed by 0 bases and 1 base, with 9 bases remaining between them. CDR3 loop: CASSQDSIGQETQYF. Here the CDR3 DNA reads TGTGCCAGCAGCCAAGATTCTATCGGCCAAGAGACCCAGTACTTC.

Details on this clonotype: The junction and the germline gene differ at one end; a read error may be behind it. V is TRBV7-7 and J is TRBJ2-2; D uncertain. This CDR3 is built from 13 residues. Germline loops: CDR1 SSHAT, CDR2 FNYEAQ (reference sequence). This CDR3 reads CASSPGSFGELFF. DNA for the CDR3: TGTGCTAGCAGCCCAGGATCTTTCGGGGAGCTGTTTTTT. Supplemented by reference TRBV7-7 and TRBJ2-2, the full variable domain reads GAGVSQSPRYKVTKRGQDVTLRCDPISSHATLYWYQQALGQGPEFLTYFNYEAQPDKSGLPSDRFSAERPEGSISTLTIQRTEQRDSAMYRCASSPGSFGELFFGEGSRLTVL.

The chain links TRBV25-1 to TRBJ1-1; D is ambiguous. V was clipped by 4 bases and J by 10 bases, with 13 bases between them. Germline V gene sequence: CDR1 MGHDK, CDR2 SYGVNS. The CDR3 is 12 amino acids. CDR3: CASSGRLYGAFF. The CDR3 nucleotides read TGTGCCAGCAGTGGCCGACTCTACGGAGCTTTCTTT. The full variable domain, completed using reference TRBV25-1 and TRBJ1-1, is EADIYQTPRYLVIGTGKKITLECSQTMGHDKMYWYQQDPGMELHLIHYSYGVNSTEKGDLSSESTVSRIRTEHFPLTLESARPSHTSQYLCASSGRLYGAFFGQGTRLTVV.

The chain joins TRBV28 to TRBJ1-1, with D possibly matching TRBD1 (5 bases). The CDR3 is made up of 14 amino acids. V lost 8 bases and J lost 0, with 13 bases in between. Per germline, CDR1 MDHEN and CDR2 SYDVKM. DNA of the CDR3: TGTGCCAGCCTCGGGGCAGCTATGAACACTGAAGCTTTCTTT. This encodes CASLGAAMNTEAFF.

The V call is TRBV7-9, the J call TRBJ2-5; D not resolved. The V gene lost 0 bases and the J gene lost 1 base, with 12 bases spanning the gap. The CDR3 is 16 residues long. Germline V gene sequence: CDR1 SEHNR, CDR2 FQNEAQ (reference sequence). The CDR3 region has the DNA TGTGCCAGCAGCTTAGCGCTGGCCTGGGGCCAAGAGACCCAGTACTTC. Protein: CASSLALAWGQETQYF.

The J gene is TRBJ2-7, the V gene TRBV5-1; D is ambiguous. This CDR3 region has 12 residues. CDR1 SGHRS and CDR2 YFSETQ come from the germline V gene. The V end lost 0 bases, the J end lost 5 bases, and 6 bases lay between the germline ends. CDR3 nucleotides: TGCGCCAGCAGCTTGGGTCTCGACGAGCAGTACTTC. It specifies CASSLGLDEQYF.

V is TRBV20-1 and J is TRBJ2-3; D is ambiguous. Trimming shortened V by 1 base and J by 6 bases, and 11 bases separated the two germline ends. Germline CDR1 is DFQATT and CDR2 is SNEGSKA (reference sequence). The CDR3 is 13 residues long. CDR3 amino acids: CSARGGVGDTQYF. In DNA, the CDR3 is TGCAGTGCTAGAGGCGGAGTCGGGGATACGCAGTATTTT.

This clonotype was found once. The rearrangement links TRBV15 to TRBJ2-5; D is perhaps TRBD2 (5 bases). This CDR3 is 14 amino acids long. CDR1 is LNHNV, CDR2 YYDKDF, per germline (reference sequence). V was cut by 4 bases and J by 5 bases, with 14 bases left in between. CDR3 DNA: TGTGCCACCAGCAATTGGAGCGGCCGGGAGACCCAGTACTTC. Amino acid sequence: CATSNWSGRETQYF.

This clonotype came up once. The V gene is TRBV20-1, the J gene TRBJ1-3; tentative D call: TRBD1 (5 bases). The germline CDR1 and CDR2 sequences are DFQATT and SNEGSKA (reference sequence). With 6 bases removed from V and 0 bases from J, the gap between germline ends came to 12 bases. The CDR3 covers 14 residues. CDR3 protein: CSARAASSGNTIYF. The CDR3 DNA follows: TGCAGTGCCAGGGCCGCATCCTCTGGAAACACCATATATTTT.

V is TRBV30 and J is TRBJ2-3; 9 bases map to TRBD2. CDR3 length: 12 amino acids. Germline CDR1 and CDR2: GTSNPN and SVGIG (reference sequence). V shed 6 bases and J 6 bases; nucleotides not matched to a gene: 4. The CDR3 region has the DNA TGTGCCTGTGCGGCGGGGGGGGATACGCAGTATTTT. It encodes CACAAGGDTQYF.

The chain has TRBV20-1 and TRBJ1-5; maybe TRBD1 (5 bases). The germline gives CDR1 DFQATT, CDR2 SNEGSKA (reference sequence). Trimming took 0 bases from V and 0 from J, leaving 9 bases between them. The CDR3 extends over 15 amino acids. The CDR3 DNA follows: TGCAGTGCTAGAGATCAAGGGGCTAGCAATCAGCCCCAGCATTTT. Its protein product is CSARDQGASNQPQHF.

This clonotype is a singleton in its sample. V is TRBV30 and J is TRBJ2-4; a possible D gene is TRBD2 (6 bases). V gave up 5 bases and J gave up 6 bases, with 8 bases separating them. The V gene's germline CDR1 is GTSNPN and CDR2 SVGIG (reference sequence). The CDR3 length is 11 residues. The CDR3 coding sequence is TGTGCCTGGGAGGGAGGAAACATTCAGTACTTC. Translating gives CAWEGGNIQYF.

The chain couples TRBV3-1 to TRBJ1-1; 8 bases fit TRBD1. Germline-derived CDR1 and CDR2 are LGHDT and YNNKEL (reference sequence). This CDR3 contains 15 residues. V shed 4 bases, J shed 0 bases, and the junction held 4 bases outside the gene matches. CDR3 coding DNA: TGTGCCAGCAGCCCTACAGGGGGGATGAACACTGAAGCTTTCTTT. It is translated as CASSPTGGMNTEAFF.

This clonotype has a single count. The chain uses TRBV18 and TRBJ1-5, with D unclear. V lost 5 bases and J 7 bases, leaving 9 bases between the germline ends. The germline gives CDR1 KGHSH, CDR2 LQKENI. The CDR3 has 12 residues. The CDR3 DNA follows: TGTGCCAGCTCAGGGGATCAGCAGCCCCAGCATTTT. This translates into CASSGDQQPQHF.

This chain joins TRBV28 and TRBJ2-7; possible D gene TRBD2, 6 bases. Germline V gives CDR1 MDHEN, CDR2 SYDVKM. The CDR3 covers 14 residues. V was clipped by 7 bases and J by 2 bases, with 15 bases between them. The CDR3 DNA is TGTGCCAGCACCCTGGGGGGTCCGGCCTACGAGCAGTACTTC. Its translation is CASTLGGPAYEQYF. The variable domain in full, with the rest retrieved from reference TRBV28 and TRBJ2-7, is DVKVTQSSRYLVKRTGEKVFLECVQDMDHENMFWYRQDPGLGLRLIYFSYDVKMKEKGDIPEGYSVSREKKERFSLILESASTNQTSMYLCASTLGGPAYEQYFGPGTRLTVT.

The chain has TRBV5-1 and TRBJ2-7; 7 bases map to TRBD1. Per germline, CDR1 SGHRS and CDR2 YFSETQ. Trimming cost V 1 base and J 3 bases; bases outside gene matches: 4. The CDR3 spans 14 residues. This chain's CDR3 is CASSLTTGNYEQYF. The DNA for the CDR3 is TGCGCCAGCAGCTTGACGACAGGGAACTACGAGCAGTACTTC.

The rearrangement uses TRBV7-3 and TRBJ2-5; D gene unclear. CDR3 size: 14 residues. Trimming shortened V by 1 base and J by 8 bases, and 14 bases separated the two germline ends. Germline V gives CDR1 SGHTA, CDR2 FQGTGA. This CDR3 reads CASSLSRTLNTQYF. CDR3 nucleotide sequence: TGTGCCAGCAGCTTAAGTAGGACCTTAAATACCCAGTACTTC.

This chain joins TRBV7-9 and TRBJ2-1; possibly TRBD2 for D (6 bases). From germline, CDR1 is SEHNR and CDR2 FQNEAQ (reference sequence). The CDR3 has 15 amino acids. V was clipped by 1 base and J by 6 bases, with 13 bases between them. The CDR3 DNA reads TGTGCCAGCAGCTTAGTTGGCCTAGCGAGCAATGAGCAGTTCTTC. It codes for CASSLVGLASNEQFF.

This rearrangement joins TRBV9 to TRBJ1-1; unclear D gene. Germline V gene lookup returns CDR1 SGDLS and CDR2 YYNGEE. Trimming shortened V by 0 bases and J by 5 bases, and 8 bases separated the two germline ends. The CDR3 loop spans 13 amino acids. This CDR3 is CASSVERRTEAFF. CDR3 DNA: TGTGCCAGCAGCGTAGAGCGGAGAACTGAAGCTTTCTTT.

The V and J genes are TRBV7-2 and TRBJ2-7; D is unclear. Deletions cut 5 bases from V and 5 bases from J, with 16 bases between. This CDR3 spans 14 amino acids. Germline loops: CDR1 SGHTA, CDR2 FQGNSA. The CDR3 coding sequence is TGTGCCAGCAGCCTAGACGGAGTCCTGGACGAGCAGTACTTC. This gives the protein CASSLDGVLDEQYF.

The gene calls are TRBV20-1 and TRBJ2-5; D is unclear. In germline, CDR1 is DFQATT, CDR2 SNEGSKA (reference sequence). The CDR3 covers 12 residues. Trimming removed 3 bases from V and 5 bases from J, with 10 bases in between. CDR3 nucleotides: TGCAGTGCTAGCTTGGTCGCGGAGACCCAGTACTTC. It is translated as CSASLVAETQYF.

As regards this clonotype: Germline and junction disagree at one end, which may indicate a read error. This chain uses TRBV3-1 with TRBJ2-5; 8 bases agree with TRBD1. Per germline, CDR1 LGHDT and CDR2 YNNKEL (reference sequence). The CDR3 extends over 14 amino acids. CDR3 amino acids: CASSQDYSDRGYHF. The DNA for the CDR3 is TGTGCCAGCAGCCAAGACTATTCTGACAGGGGTTATCACTTC.

This clonotype was recorded once. The chain has TRBV6-5 and TRBJ1-1, with 7 nucleotides matching TRBD1. The CDR3 spans 14 residues. CDR1 and CDR2 (germline): MNHEY, SVGAGI. V was clipped by 7 bases and J by 5 bases; unmatched bases: 10. CDR3 in amino acids: CASTPTTGVTEAFF. In DNA, the CDR3 is TGTGCCAGCACCCCGACTACAGGGGTGACTGAAGCTTTCTTT.

The chain recombines TRBV28 with TRBJ1-5; D gene unclear. Between the trimmed V and J ends, which lost 1 base and 4 bases, there was a span of 11 bases. Germline lookup yields CDR1 MDHEN and CDR2 SYDVKM. The CDR3 spans 15 residues. This CDR3 reads CASSLLGRPNQPQHF. In DNA, the CDR3 is TGTGCCAGCAGTTTATTGGGCAGGCCTAATCAGCCCCAGCATTTT.

The chain has TRBV30 and TRBJ2-1; possibly TRBD1 or TRBD2 for D (5 bases each). V gave up 1 base and J gave up 6 bases, with 13 bases separating them. The V gene's germline CDR1 is GTSNPN and CDR2 SVGIG (reference sequence). This CDR3 is built from 14 residues. The CDR3 DNA reads TGTGCCTGGAGTGGAACCGGGACGACCAATGAGCAGTTCTTC. Translated, it gives CAWSGTGTTNEQFF.